The 24 T cell receptor beta chains reported below all come from one sample, sequenced in a study of shared clonotypes between healthy human individuals. Sequenced by immunoSEQ multiplex PCR; TCRdb stores in-frame clones only, minus some. The table records roughly 590,000 clones, about 95% of them present only once. CD45RO-negative, CCR7-selected cells formed the naive CD8 fraction, which excluded terminally differentiated effector memory CD45RA+ cells. Material: naive CD8+ T cells sorted from blood. These TCRs come from a woman aged 25-40 years in good health.

The gene calls are TRBV6-6 and TRBJ2-1; D uncertain. The germline V gene encodes CDR1 MNHNY and CDR2 SVGAGI (reference sequence). The ends were cut back, 1 base at V and 11 bases at J, with 6 bases in the middle. CDR3 length: 11 residues. This chain's CDR3 is CASSYLDQQFF. The CDR3 region has the DNA TGTGCCAGCAGTTACTTGGACCAGCAGTTCTTC.

The V and J genes are TRBV7-8 and TRBJ2-7; D may be TRBD1 (7 bases). CDR3 size: 13 residues. The ends were cut back, 9 bases at V and 3 bases at J, with 15 bases in the middle. In germline, CDR1 is SGHVS, CDR2 FQNEAQ. This chain's CDR3 is CASRPGDSYEQYF. Here the CDR3 DNA reads TGTGCCAGTCGACCGGGGGACAGCTACGAGCAGTACTTC.

The chain uses TRBV27 and TRBJ2-3; 14 nucleotides line up with TRBD2. V dropped 5 bases and J dropped 6; count of bases not matched to a gene: 13. CDR3 size: 18 residues. CDR1 and CDR2 from the germline V gene are MNHEY and SMNVEV (reference sequence). The CDR3 spells CASSGPDRLAGGPDTQYF. CDR3 in DNA: TGTGCCAGCAGTGGGCCCGACCGACTAGCGGGAGGGCCCGATACGCAGTATTTT.

This chain links TRBV7-8 with TRBJ2-5; 8 nucleotides line up with TRBD2. The germline V gene has CDR1 SGHVS and CDR2 FQNEAQ. The CDR3 length is 18 residues. Trimming removed 1 base from V and 1 base from J; junction bases left unmatched: 11. As DNA, the CDR3 is TGTGCCAGCAGCTTAGGGTACAGGGCGGGAGGTTTCCAAGAGACCCAGTACTTC. Its protein product is CASSLGYRAGGFQETQYF.

V gene TRBV4-1 combines with J gene TRBJ1-1, with unresolved D. The V and J ends lost 0 bases and 2 bases respectively, with 16 bases between them. Per the germline V gene, CDR1 is MGHRA and CDR2 is YSYEKL. There are 17 residues in the CDR3. DNA for the CDR3: TGCGCCAGCAGCCAAGACGGGCAGTCGAGTGTAAACACTGAAGCTTTCTTT. Encoded protein: CASSQDGQSSVNTEAFF.

The V call is TRBV19, the J call TRBJ1-1, with D uncertain. The CDR3 sequence is 15 residues long. Germline values: CDR1 LNHDA, CDR2 SQIVND (reference sequence). V lost 6 bases to trimming and J lost 0 bases, with 14 bases between them. CDR3 residues: CASRPESNMNTEAFF. The CDR3 nucleotides are TGTGCCAGTAGGCCAGAATCGAACATGAACACTGAAGCTTTCTTT. Filled out from reference TRBV19 and TRBJ1-1, the complete variable domain reads DGGITQSPKYLFRKEGQNVTLSCEQNLNHDAMYWYRQDPGQGLRLIYYSQIVNDFQKGDIAEGYSVSREKKESFPLTVTSAQKNPTAFYLCASRPESNMNTEAFFGQGTRLTVV.

The chain combines TRBV11-1 with TRBJ2-5, with D perhaps matching TRBD2 (5 bases). The DNA end favors TRBJ2-7, so the J call may be wrong. This CDR3 has 15 residues. The germline gives CDR1 SGHAT, CDR2 FQDESV (reference sequence). The CDR3 DNA follows: TGTGCCAGCAGCTTACGGGGAGAAGGTTCCTACGAGCAGTACTTC. Translated: CASSLRGEGSYEQYF.

The chain combines TRBV19 with TRBJ2-7, with a tentative D call TRBD2 (6 bases). Germline V lookup: CDR1 LNHDA, CDR2 SQIVND (reference sequence). This CDR3 contains 16 residues. Trimming cost V 3 bases and J 0 bases, with 15 bases left between them. This chain's CDR3 is CASSIFGGVSSYEQYF. CDR3 bases: TGTGCCAGTAGTATTTTCGGCGGGGTCAGCTCCTACGAGCAGTACTTC.

The chain carries TRBV5-6 and TRBJ2-7; D call uncertain. V dropped 2 bases and J dropped 3 bases, with 9 bases sitting between them. Germline values: CDR1 SGHDT, CDR2 YYEEEE. The CDR3 covers 13 residues. CDR3 residues: CASSFGRNYEQYF. CDR3 DNA sequence: TGTGCCAGCAGCTTCGGACGCAACTACGAGCAGTACTTC.

The V and J genes are TRBV5-6 and TRBJ1-1; 12 bases line up with TRBD1. Per the germline V gene, CDR1 is SGHDT and CDR2 is YYEEEE. This CDR3 spans 15 amino acids. V lost 7 bases to trimming and J lost 5 bases; unmatched junction nucleotides: 9. CDR3 protein: CASGLGDRGRTEAFF. DNA for the CDR3: TGTGCCAGCGGGCTCGGGGACAGGGGGCGTACTGAAGCTTTCTTT.

The chain employs TRBV5-6 and TRBJ2-1; TRBD1 matches 9 bases. Trimming at V came to 0 bases and at J to 6 bases, leaving 7 bases not matched to a gene. Per germline, CDR1 SGHDT and CDR2 YYEEEE. The CDR3 totals 16 residues. The CDR3 loop is CASSLGLPGQGNEQFF. The CDR3 nucleotides read TGTGCCAGCAGCTTGGGGCTCCCGGGACAGGGCAATGAGCAGTTCTTC.

Remarks on this clone: The sample carries other DNA sequences with the same CDR3. The gene calls are TRBV19 and TRBJ2-7, with no clear D. The V gene lost 3 bases and the J gene lost 1 base, with 7 bases spanning the gap. Germline CDR1 is LNHDA and CDR2 is SQIVND (reference sequence). The CDR3 has 13 amino acids. The CDR3 nucleotides are TGTGCCAGTAGTATCGCGGATTCCTACGAGCAGTACTTC. It translates to CASSIADSYEQYF.

This sequence joins TRBV5-1 and TRBJ1-1; D may be TRBD1 (5 bases). The CDR3 has 14 amino acids. The germline V gene has CDR1 SGHRS and CDR2 YFSETQ. V was cut by 0 bases and J by 0 bases, with 6 bases left in between. CDR3 amino acids: CASSLVTVNTEAFF. In DNA, the CDR3 is TGCGCCAGCAGCTTGGTGACAGTGAACACTGAAGCTTTCTTT.

The V gene is TRBV19, the J gene TRBJ2-7; TRBD1 matches at 9 bases. V gave up 6 bases and J gave up 5 bases; unmatched junction bases: 5. The V gene's germline CDR1 is LNHDA and CDR2 SQIVND (reference sequence). This CDR3 has 13 amino acids. The CDR3 DNA reads TGTGCCAGTAGCGACCGGGACAGGGACGAGCAGTACTTC. Its translation is CASSDRDRDEQYF. The full variable domain, completed using reference TRBV19 and TRBJ2-7, is DGGITQSPKYLFRKEGQNVTLSCEQNLNHDAMYWYRQDPGQGLRLIYYSQIVNDFQKGDIAEGYSVSREKKESFPLTVTSAQKNPTAFYLCASSDRDRDEQYFGPGTRLTVT.

V and J are TRBV6-1 and TRBJ2-7, with 8 bases fitting TRBD1. This CDR3 is 14 amino acids long. Germline loops: CDR1 MNHNS, CDR2 SASEGT. V lost 8 bases to trimming and J lost 7 bases; unmatched junction nucleotides: 13. The CDR3 here is CASGLDRGPWEQYF. In DNA form, the CDR3 reads TGTGCCAGCGGATTAGACAGGGGTCCCTGGGAGCAGTACTTC.

This clone was counted a single time. The V call is TRBV6-1, the J call TRBJ2-1; D is perhaps TRBD1 (5 bases). Germline V gene sequence: CDR1 MNHNS, CDR2 SASEGT. With 4 bases removed from V and 1 base from J, the gap between germline ends came to 14 bases. There are 16 residues in the CDR3. The CDR3 DNA reads as TGTGCCAGCAGTGCCAGGGATTTGTGGTCCTACAATGAGCAGTTCTTC. Residues: CASSARDLWSYNEQFF.

The chain joins TRBV7-3 to TRBJ1-1; TRBD1 might be the D (5 bases). CDR1 and CDR2 from the germline V gene are SGHTA and FQGTGA. The CDR3 extends over 12 amino acids. V was clipped by 2 bases and J by 6 bases, with 7 bases between them. The CDR3: CASSLGGSEAFF. Written as DNA, the CDR3 is TGTGCCAGCAGCTTAGGGGGATCTGAAGCTTTCTTT.

This chain joins TRBV27 and TRBJ2-2; 8 bases fit TRBD2. The CDR3 extends over 15 amino acids. The germline V gene has CDR1 MNHEY and CDR2 SMNVEV (reference sequence). After removal of 6 bases from V and 6 bases from J, the junction contained 9 bases not matched to a gene. The CDR3 reads CASSSSSGIAGELFF. CDR3 coding DNA: TGTGCCAGCAGCTCGAGTAGCGGGATCGCCGGGGAGCTGTTTTTT.

The CDR3 protein is CSVAKTGGGSYEQYF. CDR3 in DNA: TGCAGCGTTGCCAAGACAGGCGGCGGCTCCTACGAGCAGTACTTC. The chain couples TRBV29-1 to TRBJ2-7; tentative D call: TRBD1 (6 bases). Per the germline V gene, CDR1 is SQVTM and CDR2 is ANQGSEA. The V gene lost 4 bases and the J gene lost 0 bases, with 16 bases spanning the gap. The CDR3 length is 15 residues.

V and J are TRBV28 and TRBJ2-7, with D perhaps being TRBD1 or TRBD2 (6 bases each). Germline values: CDR1 MDHEN, CDR2 SYDVKM. There are 14 residues in the CDR3. Trimming took 10 bases from V and 0 from J, leaving 16 bases between them. The DNA for the CDR3 is TGTGCCATAACTAGTAGGGGGGTCTCCTACGAGCAGTACTTC. This translates into CAITSRGVSYEQYF.

This clone was counted a single time. This sequence joins TRBV5-1 and TRBJ2-7; D gene uncertain. Between the trimmed V and J ends, which lost 0 bases and 3 bases, there was a span of 7 bases. The CDR3 extends over 13 amino acids. Germline values: CDR1 SGHRS, CDR2 YFSETQ. The CDR3 loop is CASSLGSGYEQYF. In nucleotides, the CDR3 is TGCGCCAGCAGCTTGGGATCGGGCTACGAGCAGTACTTC.

This clone appeared once. The chain combines TRBV28 with TRBJ2-1; D gene uncertain. The CDR3 length is 15 residues. V lost 4 bases and J 4 bases, leaving 14 bases between the germline ends. Per the germline V gene, CDR1 is MDHEN and CDR2 is SYDVKM. The CDR3 bases are TGTGCCAGCAGTTATGTGGGGAAGTCTTACAATGAGCAGTTCTTC. This gives the protein CASSYVGKSYNEQFF.

J is TRBJ2-5 and V is TRBV19, with 9 positions matching TRBD1. Judging by the DNA end, TRBJ2-7 fits better; the J call may be wrong. Germline assignment: CDR1 LNHDA and CDR2 SQIVND (reference sequence). CDR3 length: 15 residues. CDR3 nucleotides: TGTGCCAGTAGTATACTTGGACAGGGGCCGATCGAGCAGTACTTC. It translates to CASSILGQGPIEQYF.

This chain uses TRBV7-2 with TRBJ2-1, with 9 bases that match TRBD2. Germline V gene lookup returns CDR1 SGHTA and CDR2 FQGNSA. CDR3 length equals 17 residues. Losses at the gene ends were 3 bases for V and 0 bases for J; bases not matched to a gene: 6. For the CDR3, the DNA is TGTGCCAGCAGCTTTCCCCTTAGCGGGAGCTCCTACAATGAGCAGTTCTTC. Translation gives CASSFPLSGSSYNEQFF.